This record looks at one T cell receptor beta chain sequence and its context. CDR1 is SGDLS, CDR2 YYNGEE, per germline. Trimming removed 2 bases from V and 6 bases from J, with 12 bases in between. The length of the CDR3 is 13 residues. These data are taken from a study of blood T cell repertoires in COVID-19. Study-level background: Samples representing acute and convalescent COVID-19 were sourced from the United States, Italy and Spain. From T cells, B-cell-depleted T cells, or PBMCs came the material, which was cDNA or gDNA.

Repertoires were generated with immunoSEQ multiplex PCR, while TCRdb's copy carries only in-frame clones and drops some. The sample holds 95,000 to 150,000 clones, around four fifths seen once. The receptor comes from a man between 60 and 75 years old with active or convalescent COVID-19. The sequenced sample consisted of peripheral blood. The chain joins TRBV9 to TRBJ2-7; TRBD1 might be the D (6 bases). The CDR3 region has the DNA TGTGCCAGCAGCGTGGGGGCCTCGGCCGAGCAGTACTTC. This codes for CASSVGASAEQYF.